This T cell receptor (beta chain) came from a study of blood T cell repertoires in COVID-19 (dated by TCRdb to about 2020). With regard to the full study: The collaborator samples originated in the United States, Italy and Spain and spanned the acute and convalescent phases of COVID-19. The prospective study material was composed of cDNA or gDNA derived from T cells, B-cell-depleted T cells, or PBMCs. The dataset comprised deeply sampled blood TCRbeta repertoires from subjects exposed to, actively infected with, or recovered from COVID-19. A freely available public database, intended as a resource for researchers studying the immune response to SARS-CoV-2, is where the repertoires were released. The samples were drawn from the first 160 participants of the ongoing ImmuneRACE study and from more than 1,000 subjects provided by 6 global collaborators. A de-identified subject ID, COVID-19 status, age in years and sex were almost always included in the sample metadata. Where HLA class I and class II types were available, the types were taken from metadata supplied by the sample provider, not from assay-based typing.

General study outcomes and caveats: The amount of clinical and demographic metadata varied by source and participant and was provided uncurated.

The immunoSEQ Assay, a bias-controlled multiplex PCR, was used to amplify TCRbeta CDR3 regions from genomic DNA. For the original study's pipeline: Nucleated cell counts per sample were estimated from amplification of reference gene primers within the assay. Sequence reads were collapsed and filtered to measure the absolute abundance of every unique TCRbeta CDR3 rearrangement. For each sample, productive Simpson clonality was calculated as the square root of Simpson's diversity index across productive rearrangements. TCRdb's version of the immuneACCESS table is confined to in-frame rearrangements and falls short of the full clone set. An unresolved V gene accounts for under half of the shortfall where checked; the remainder is of unknown origin. V, J and clone size were drawn from that table, and D and trimming were deduced from the DNA. The sample yields hundreds of thousands of clones; under 95% were counted once. The ten top clones hold roughly 3.3% of the sample.

Points on this clone: Its antigen is currently not known. No much larger clone is present one base from it, and per-base qualities are unavailable.

Spanning cysteine to phenylalanine, the CDR3 consists of 15 amino acids. The sequence is cut down to CDR3 DNA, 45 bases in frame from base 1. V loses 2 bases, J loses 0 bases, and the germline ends lie 8 bases apart. Per the germline V gene (reference sequence), PRHDT is the CDR1 and FYEKMQ is the CDR2. Another Seattle source contributed samples from volunteer blood donors who had recovered from COVID-19. Collaborating institutions collected whole blood in K2EDTA tubes following their own protocols. Collaborator samples were shipped for TCRbeta analysis as frozen whole blood, isolated PBMCs, or DNA extracted from either sample type.

The chain was built from TRBV13 and TRBJ1-3; a tentative D match to TRBD1 spans 5 bases. The source is a woman between 18 and 29 years old who had recovered from COVID-19. The specimen sequenced was peripheral blood. The DNA sequence reads TGTGCCAGCAGCTTAAACAGGAACTCTGGAAACACCATATATTTT. Its coded protein is CASSLNRNSGNTIYF.